What follows are 2 T cell receptor beta chains derived from one specimen sequenced in a study of T cells in Graves' hyperthyroidism and ophthalmopathy. Amplified regions were TCR beta CDR3 sequences from RNA transcripts. HTBI primers were used for first-round RT-PCR of the TCR CDR3. Using its own MiXCR run on the multiplex PCR reads, TCRdb lists one record per CDR3 protein. The repertoire holds about 570,000 distinct CDR3 sequences, with around 15% as singletons. Material for sequencing was blood. Receptor source: a middle-aged woman with Graves' hyperthyroidism.

This clonotype was seen at least ten times. The chain couples TRBV28 to TRBJ1-5; 8 nucleotides line up with TRBD1. CDR1 MDHEN and CDR2 SYDVKM come from the germline V gene. The CDR3 runs 17 residues. The V segment lost 6 bases and the J segment 1 base; nucleotides outside the gene matches: 11. DNA of the CDR3: TGTGCCAGCAGAAAAGACAGGGGAATGAACAGCAATCAGCCCCAGCATTTT. It is translated as CASRKDRGMNSNQPQHF.

This clonotype was observed many times. The V and J genes are TRBV20-1 and TRBJ2-3; D unclear. The ends were cut back, 6 bases at V and 0 bases at J, with 7 bases in the middle. This CDR3 has 12 residues. Germline V gives CDR1 DFQATT, CDR2 SNEGSKA (reference sequence). The CDR3 bases are TGCAGTGCACCTGTTAGCACAGATACGCAGTATTTT. Amino acid sequence: CSAPVSTDTQYF.